Following are 17 T cell receptor beta chains from one sample sequenced in a study of blood T cells in healthy people across ages. With a J-beta primer mix and a sample-barcoded 5' primer, a second PCR ran roughly 6 to 11 cycles. TCRdb processed the 5' RACE reads anew with MiXCR; each CDR3 protein has one entry. The table has about 1.6 million distinct CDR3 sequences, around 36% seen once; the top ten hold 11%. Sequences were obtained from blood. The receptors originated from a woman aged 25-40 years in good health.

This clonotype was seen ten or more times. J is TRBJ2-7 and V is TRBV6-2 or TRBV6-3; 7 bases are shared with TRBD1. This CDR3 is built from 13 residues. With 10 bases clipped from V and 3 bases from J, the junction kept 9 bases outside the gene matches. The germline CDR1 and CDR2 sequences are MNHEY and SVGEGT. The CDR3 region is CATRRDSHYEQYF. As DNA, the CDR3 is TGTGCCACCAGAAGGGACAGCCACTACGAGCAGTACTTC.

To note about this clonotype: This may stem from a read error, because a much larger clone lies one nucleotide away. This chain links TRBV29-1 with TRBJ2-1; perhaps TRBD2 as D (5 bases). Germline V CDR1 and CDR2: SQVTM, ANQGSEA. There are 14 residues in the CDR3. The CDR3 region is CSALTPSSHNEQFF. The CDR3 coding sequence is TGCAGCGCCCTCACACCTAGCTCCCACAATGAGCAGTTCTTC.

The DNA of the CDR3 is TGCAGTGCGCCGGCTAGCGGGAGGTCGAGAGAGCAGTACTTC. Translating it yields CSAPASGRSREQYF. The rearrangement uses TRBV20-1 and TRBJ2-7; TRBD2 matches at 11 bases. V lost 6 bases, J lost 7 bases, and 11 bases stayed unmatched. The CDR3 consists of 14 residues. The germline V gene encodes CDR1 DFQATT and CDR2 SNEGSKA (reference sequence).

In this sample, this clonotype turned up once. The CDR3 loop reads CAWSVPGETQYF. CDR3 nucleotides: TGTGCCTGGAGTGTACCTGGGGAGACCCAGTACTTC. The chain combines TRBV30 with TRBJ2-5; D gene uncertain. The ends were cut back, 0 bases at V and 5 bases at J, with 7 bases in the middle. CDR3 size: 12 residues. Germline values: CDR1 GTSNPN, CDR2 SVGIG (reference sequence).

This chain connects TRBV29-1 to TRBJ2-7; D is perhaps TRBD2 (5 bases). V shed 1 base and J shed 4 bases, with 17 bases lying between them. The CDR3 spans 15 residues. Germline CDR1 is SQVTM and CDR2 is ANQGSEA. The CDR3 nucleotides are TGCAGCGTTGAAGTTGTGGGGAGAAGGCAATACGAGCAGTACTTC. Its translation: CSVEVVGRRQYEQYF.

The chain links TRBV11-2 to TRBJ1-2; D is uncertain. Looked up from germline, CDR1 is SGHAT and CDR2 is FQNNGV. This CDR3 is 12 amino acids long. The V and J ends lost 5 bases and 1 base respectively, with 5 bases between them. The chain's CDR3 is CASSQINYGYTF. CDR3 nucleotide sequence: TGTGCCAGCAGCCAGATTAACTATGGCTACACCTTC.

The genes are TRBV27 and TRBJ1-2; maybe TRBD1 (6 bases). In germline, CDR1 is MNHEY, CDR2 SMNVEV (reference sequence). The V end lost 5 bases, the J end lost 8 bases, and 21 bases lay between the germline ends. The CDR3 is 15 amino acids. The CDR3 DNA reads as TGTGCCAGCAGTCCTCTAGGTCTGGGGGCGGGAGGCTACACCTTC. Its protein product is CASSPLGLGAGGYTF.

V gene TRBV20-1 combines with J gene TRBJ2-1; 12 bases agree with TRBD2. The junction had 13 bases not matched to a gene; V was cut back by 6 bases and J by 7 bases. This CDR3 comprises 16 residues. Germline V gene lookup returns CDR1 DFQATT and CDR2 SNEGSKA (reference sequence). As DNA, the CDR3 is TGCAGTGCAGTTTCCGGGACTAGCGGGTTTGGTAATGAGCAGTTCTTC. The encoded protein is CSAVSGTSGFGNEQFF.

In this sample, this clonotype turned up a few times. This chain connects TRBV7-8 to TRBJ1-5; unclear D gene. V lost 7 bases and J 2 bases, leaving 18 bases between the germline ends. The CDR3 totals 16 residues. Per the germline V gene, CDR1 is SGHVS and CDR2 is FQNEAQ. The CDR3 bases are TGTGCCAGCACCCCGGGCGTGTGGATGGGCAATCAGCCCCAGCATTTT. It yields the protein CASTPGVWMGNQPQHF.

This clonotype was counted a few times. DNA for the CDR3: TGCGCCAGCAGCCAAGGACTCCTCCCGTACGAGCAGTACTTC. Its translation is CASSQGLLPYEQYF. This chain joins TRBV4-1 and TRBJ2-7; D is undetermined. The CDR3 consists of 14 residues. CDR1 and CDR2 from the germline V gene are MGHRA and YSYEKL. Trimming stripped 1 base from V and 4 bases from J, with 11 bases between.

The rearrangement links TRBV9 to TRBJ1-6, with TRBD1 identical over 7 bases. With 6 bases clipped from V and 5 bases from J, the junction kept 8 bases outside the gene matches. Germline CDR1 reads SGDLS; CDR2 reads YYNGEE. This CDR3 contains 15 residues. CDR3 nucleotides: TGTGCCAGCACGTACGACGGACAGGATAATTCACCCCTCCACTTT. Translation: CASTYDGQDNSPLHF.

About this clonotype itself: Given a much more abundant clone one base away, this may be a read error. The genes are TRBV29-1 and TRBJ2-5; 7 nucleotides agree with TRBD1. CDR1 and CDR2 from the germline V gene are SQVTM and ANQGSEA. This CDR3 is built from 15 residues. V lost 6 bases, J lost 4 bases, and 14 bases stayed unmatched. As DNA, the CDR3 is TGCAGCGTACTGACAGGGTATCTTATTGGAGAGACCCAGTACTTC. Translation: CSVLTGYLIGETQYF.

This clonotype appeared many times. The gene calls are TRBV7-2 and TRBJ2-3; 10 nucleotides agree with TRBD2. Germline values: CDR1 SGHTA, CDR2 FQGNSA. The CDR3 length is 14 residues. With 3 bases clipped from V and 6 bases from J, the junction kept 3 bases outside the gene matches. The CDR3, as DNA: TGTGCCAGCAGCTTCCAGACTAGCGGGGATACGCAGTATTTT. Protein sequence: CASSFQTSGDTQYF.

This clonotype came up many times. One end of the junction does not line up with germline, which may come from a read error. This rearrangement joins TRBV5-1 to TRBJ2-1; D call uncertain. The CDR3 has 11 residues. Per germline, CDR1 SGHRS and CDR2 YFSETQ. The DNA for the CDR3 is TGTGCCAGCAGTCCCGACAATGAGCAGTTCTTC. Residues: CASSPDNEQFF.

Regarding this clonotype: Sequence at one end of the junction differs from germline and may be a read error. V usage is TRBV6-6 and J usage is TRBJ2-7; D perhaps matches TRBD2 (5 bases). Germline CDR1 reads MNHNY; CDR2 reads SVGAGI (reference sequence). The CDR3 length is 12 residues. The CDR3 reads CASGMTTAELDF. For the CDR3, the DNA is TGTGCCAGCGGGATGACTACCGCAGAATTAGACTTC.

This chain uses TRBV15 with TRBJ1-1; 7 nucleotides match TRBD1. This CDR3 has 16 amino acids. Germline V gene sequence: CDR1 LNHNV, CDR2 YYDKDF (reference sequence). After removal of 1 base from V and 5 bases from J, the junction contained 10 bases not matched to a gene. CDR3 region: CATSRGGTAGSTEAFF. CDR3 in DNA: TGTGCCACCAGCAGAGGGGGGACAGCCGGGAGTACTGAAGCTTTCTTT.

The chain joins TRBV7-2 to TRBJ1-5, with D possibly matching TRBD1 (5 bases). The CDR3 covers 19 residues. V lost 1 base and J lost 0, with 19 bases in between. From germline, CDR1 is SGHTA and CDR2 FQGNSA. CDR3 bases: TGTGCCAGCAGCTTAGTGGGGGGACTGTCGACTTATAGCAATCAGCCCCAGCATTTT. Translating it yields CASSLVGGLSTYSNQPQHF.